This TCR beta chain was recovered during a study of identical twins' blood T cells. TCRdb used MiXCR to reprocess the 5' RACE reads, holding one entry per CDR3 protein. The sample lists roughly 340,000 distinct CDR3 sequences, about 28% occurring once. Likely shared infections and vaccines: all three twin pairs were reared together. Germline V gene data show CDR1 as MNHEY and CDR2 as SVGEGT. The junction had 6 bases not matched to a gene; V was cut back by 4 bases and J by 4 bases. This CDR3 region has 16 residues. General study findings and limits: Twin repertoire similarity may partly reflect shared environment. Shared CDR3 clonotype counts between two donors mainly tracked the product of their cloneset sizes, twins included. V gene usage reportedly matched far better within twin pairs than unrelated donors.

This clonotype was seen more than once but under ten times. Its antigen is still unknown. Sample: PBMCs. The rearrangement joins TRBV6-2 or TRBV6-3 to TRBJ2-1; 11 bases are a match to TRBD2. The clonotype comes from a woman aged 18-55 years in good health. In nucleotides, the CDR3 is TGTGCCAGCAGTTCCTCTAGCGGGGGGTTTTACAATGAGCAGTTCTTC. It translates to CASSSSSGGFYNEQFF.